The 25 T cell receptor beta chains below were found in one sample sequenced in a study of response to subunit inactivated influenza vaccine. MiXCR was run by TCRdb on the RT-PCR reads, yielding one entry per CDR3 protein. The table has hundreds of thousands of distinct CDR3 sequences, approximately 15% seen once. The sequences come from PBMCs from blood, collected 14 days before vaccination. These receptor sequences come from a man aged 45-65 years who received an inactivated influenza vaccine.

This chain links TRBV21-1 with TRBJ2-5; TRBD1, the D gene given by the table, was not confirmed from the DNA. TRBV21-1 is a pseudogene. This CDR3 is built from 14 residues. Here the CDR3 DNA reads TGTGCCAGCAGCCCGCGACCGGGCTCAGAGACCCAGTACTTC. This encodes CASSPRPGSETQYF.

This clonotype was observed a handful of times. V is TRBV29-1 and J is TRBJ1-3, with 10 bases matching TRBD1. Looked up from germline, CDR1 is SQVTM and CDR2 is ANQGSEA. The V and J ends lost 6 bases and 7 bases, in that order; junction bases with no gene match: 6. The CDR3 length is 13 residues. For the CDR3, the DNA is TGCAGCGTGACGGGACAGGGGTTCAACACCATATATTTT. It codes for CSVTGQGFNTIYF.

This clonotype was detected a few times. V and J are TRBV10-3 and TRBJ2-2, with 8 bases that match TRBD2. Per germline, CDR1 ENHRY and CDR2 SYGVKD. The V gene end was trimmed by 5 bases and the J gene end by 5 bases; junction bases not matched to a gene: 13. This CDR3 comprises 17 residues. DNA for the CDR3: TGTGCCATCAGTCCCCTTGGGACACGGGAGGGGACCGGGGAGCTGTTTTTT. Translating gives CAISPLGTREGTGELFF.

The gene calls are TRBV4-1 and TRBJ1-1; D not resolved. The CDR3 extends over 14 amino acids. Germline values: CDR1 MGHRA, CDR2 YSYEKL. V was pared by 5 bases and J by 3 bases, with 13 bases between. The CDR3: CASSGNGEDTEAFF. CDR3 sequence (DNA): TGCGCCAGCAGCGGGAATGGCGAGGACACTGAAGCTTTCTTT.

There are a few counts of this clonotype. This chain joins TRBV15 and TRBJ2-7, with 7 bases fitting TRBD1. CDR1 is LNHNV, CDR2 YYDKDF, per germline (reference sequence). This CDR3 has 15 amino acids. Trimming took 5 bases from V and 3 from J; bases not matched to a gene: 10. This chain's CDR3 is CATSDATGTIYEQYF. The CDR3 bases are TGTGCCACCAGCGATGCGACAGGGACCATCTACGAGCAGTACTTC.

This clonotype was seen a handful of times. The chain is built from TRBV5-1 and TRBJ2-4, with a weak D call TRBD1 (6 bases). The CDR3 contains 15 residues. The V and J ends lost 4 bases and 4 bases respectively, with 15 bases between them. Germline-derived CDR1 and CDR2 are SGHRS and YFSETQ. CDR3 DNA: TGCGCCAGCAGCAAGATAACAGGGATTAAAAACATTCAGTACTTC. Its protein is CASSKITGIKNIQYF.

The table lists this clonotype with many counts. This chain links TRBV9 with TRBJ2-2, with D uncertain. The CDR3 sequence is 12 residues long. The germline V gene has CDR1 SGDLS and CDR2 YYNGEE. V lost 4 bases and J 3 bases, leaving 4 bases between the germline ends. The CDR3, as DNA: TGTGCCAGCAGCCCAGACACCGGGGAGCTGTTTTTT. Encoded protein: CASSPDTGELFF.

This clonotype was counted only a few times. The CDR3 loop reads CASSPRPAEKLFF. The CDR3 nucleotides read TGTGCCAGCAGCCCCCGGCCCGCGGAAAAACTGTTTTTT. This chain connects TRBV3-1 to TRBJ1-4; D remains ambiguous. The CDR3 runs 13 residues. V lost 4 bases and J lost 8, with 11 bases in between. Germline V lookup: CDR1 LGHDT, CDR2 YNNKEL (reference sequence).

This clonotype was counted a few times. This CDR3 reads CASTPLAGWQETQYF. CDR3 coding DNA: TGTGCCAGCACCCCTTTAGCGGGTTGGCAAGAGACCCAGTACTTC. The V call is TRBV12-3 or TRBV12-4, the J call TRBJ2-5, with 7 bases lining up with TRBD2. After removal of 7 bases from V and 2 bases from J, the junction contained 10 bases not matched to a gene. This CDR3 is built from 15 residues.

The sample holds a few counts of this clonotype. The chain couples TRBV10-3 to TRBJ1-3, with 8 bases matching TRBD1. In germline, CDR1 is ENHRY, CDR2 SYGVKD. The CDR3 loop spans 14 amino acids. The J segment lost 8 bases and the V segment lost 6 bases, leaving 9 bases of the junction unmatched. CDR3 protein: CAISPTGAGDTIYF. CDR3 bases: TGTGCCATCAGCCCGACAGGGGCCGGGGACACCATATATTTT.

This clonotype was recorded a few times. The genes are TRBV5-1 and TRBJ2-6; D not resolved. V was cut by 4 bases and J by 0 bases, with 8 bases left in between. The CDR3 runs 15 residues. Germline lookup yields CDR1 SGHRS and CDR2 YFSETQ. In nucleotides, the CDR3 is TGCGCCAGCAGCGGAAGCACCTCTGGGGCCAACGTCCTGACTTTC. As protein: CASSGSTSGANVLTF.

This clonotype was found a few times. The J gene is TRBJ1-6, the V gene TRBV30; no clear D gene. The CDR3 is made up of 15 amino acids. The V gene's germline CDR1 is GTSNPN and CDR2 SVGIG (reference sequence). The V gene lost 5 bases and the J gene lost 0 bases, with 11 bases spanning the gap. The CDR3 is CAWSTASSYNSPLHF. CDR3 coding DNA: TGTGCCTGGTCGACCGCGAGCTCCTATAATTCACCCCTCCACTTT. Full variable domain (missing parts from reference TRBV30 and TRBJ1-6): SQTIHQWPATLVQPVGSPLSLECTVEGTSNPNLYWYRQAAGRGLQLLFYSVGIGQISSEVPQNLSASRPQDRQFILSSKKLLLSDSGFYLCAWSTASSYNSPLHFGNGTRLTVT.

The chain is built from TRBV9 and TRBJ2-3, with 9 bases matching TRBD2. V shed 2 bases and J 8 bases; nucleotides not matched to a gene: 6. This CDR3 is built from 14 residues. Looked up from germline, CDR1 is SGDLS and CDR2 is YYNGEE. CDR3 loop: CASSVSLAGTTQYF. In DNA form, the CDR3 reads TGTGCCAGCAGCGTTTCACTAGCGGGCACTACGCAGTATTTT.

Only a few counts were recorded for this clonotype. This chain connects TRBV20-1 to TRBJ2-5; 7 bases are shared with TRBD2. Germline V lookup: CDR1 DFQATT, CDR2 SNEGSKA (reference sequence). CDR3 length: 15 amino acids. V lost 1 base and J lost 4; bases outside the gene matches: 9. CDR3 residues: CSARAERGGSETQYF. The CDR3 nucleotides read TGCAGTGCTAGAGCCGAGCGGGGCGGCTCAGAGACCCAGTACTTC.

V usage is TRBV15 and J usage is TRBJ1-1; 8 positions agree with TRBD1. The ends lost 3 bases at V and 0 bases at J; junction bases unmatched: 9. Germline V gene lookup returns CDR1 LNHNV and CDR2 YYDKDF (reference sequence). The CDR3 consists of 17 residues. The CDR3 spells CATSRADRGPMNTEAFF. In DNA form, the CDR3 reads TGTGCCACCAGCAGGGCTGACAGGGGCCCTATGAACACTGAAGCTTTCTTT. Drawing the rest from reference TRBV15 and TRBJ1-1, the complete variable domain is DAMVIQNPRYQVTQFGKPVTLSCSQTLNHNVMYWYQQKSSQAPKLLFHYYDKDFNNEADTPDNFQSRRPNTSFCFLDIRSPGLGDTAMYLCATSRADRGPMNTEAFFGQGTRLTVV.

In this sample, this clonotype turned up a few times. The gene calls are TRBV10-3 and TRBJ2-5, with 7 positions matching TRBD1. The trim removed 10 bases at V and 2 bases at J, leaving 7 bases unmatched. CDR1 and CDR2 from the germline V gene are ENHRY and SYGVKD. This CDR3 spans 13 amino acids. The chain's CDR3 is CATARDRQETQYF. The CDR3 DNA follows: TGTGCCACCGCCCGGGACAGACAAGAGACCCAGTACTTC.

This clonotype appeared a few times. The J gene is TRBJ2-1, the V gene TRBV4-2, with D hard to call. The CDR3 contains 12 residues. Germline-derived CDR1 and CDR2 are LGHNA and YNFKEQ. The V and J ends lost 0 bases and 10 bases respectively, with 7 bases between them. CDR3 amino acids: CASSQDYQEQFF. The CDR3 DNA sequence: TGTGCCAGCAGCCAAGATTATCAGGAGCAGTTCTTC.

This clonotype was seen ten or more times. The J gene is TRBJ1-5, the V gene TRBV18, with D possibly matching TRBD1 (5 bases). Germline V gene sequence: CDR1 KGHSH, CDR2 LQKENI. V was pared by 3 bases and J by 8 bases, with 17 bases between. This CDR3 is built from 15 residues. Here the CDR3 reads CASSPGGPGMEPQHF. DNA for the CDR3: TGTGCCAGCTCACCTGGAGGGCCAGGGATGGAGCCCCAGCATTTT. The full variable domain, with the rest looked up from reference TRBV18 and TRBJ1-5, is NAGVMQNPRHLVRRRGQEARLRCSPMKGHSHVYWYRQLPEEGLKFMVYLQKENIIDESGMPKERFSAEFPKEGPSILRIQQVVRGDSAAYFCASSPGGPGMEPQHFGDGTRLSIL.

V is TRBV27 and J is TRBJ2-7, with D possibly matching TRBD1 (6 bases). The V and J ends lost 5 bases and 4 bases respectively, with 21 bases between them. The germline V gene has CDR1 MNHEY and CDR2 SMNVEV (reference sequence). CDR3 length equals 16 residues. The CDR3 sequence is CASSRRLRQGGYEQYF. CDR3 nucleotides: TGTGCCAGCAGTCGAAGGCTCAGGCAAGGGGGTTACGAGCAGTACTTC.

This clonotype was counted between two and nine times. The V gene is TRBV20-1, the J gene TRBJ2-1, with 8 bases fitting TRBD2. This CDR3 spans 15 amino acids. The germline CDR1 and CDR2 sequences are DFQATT and SNEGSKA (reference sequence). The ends lost 0 bases at V and 3 bases at J; junction bases unmatched: 4. The DNA of the CDR3 is TGCAGTGCTAGAGATCTAAGCGGGAGCTACAATGAGCAGTTCTTC. Amino acid sequence: CSARDLSGSYNEQFF.

This clonotype was seen more than once but under ten times. The rearrangement links TRBV12-3 or TRBV12-4 to TRBJ2-1; TRBD1 aligns across 7 bases. The CDR3 has 16 residues. V was clipped by 5 bases and J by 5 bases; unmatched bases: 12. CDR3 sequence: CASSPAAGTVNNEQFF. Here the CDR3 DNA reads TGTGCCAGCAGTCCCGCAGCCGGGACAGTTAACAATGAGCAGTTCTTC.

This clonotype has a handful of counts. V usage is TRBV6-2 or TRBV6-3 and J usage is TRBJ1-1; D gene unclear. This CDR3 has 17 amino acids. Germline V CDR1 and CDR2: MNHEY, SVGEGT. The germline V and J ends were trimmed by 6 bases and 2 bases, with 22 bases remaining between them. As DNA, the CDR3 is TGTGCCAGCAGCCGCACCCGTCACCTCAGTGGTAACACTGAAGCTTTCTTT. Protein product: CASSRTRHLSGNTEAFF.

The chain carries TRBV15 and TRBJ1-5; TRBD1 matches at 8 bases. Germline values: CDR1 LNHNV, CDR2 YYDKDF (reference sequence). The V gene end was trimmed by 5 bases and the J gene end by 7 bases; junction bases not matched to a gene: 10. There are 15 residues in the CDR3. The CDR3 spells CATSPLTGVGQPQHF. CDR3 DNA: TGTGCCACCAGCCCACTGACAGGGGTGGGGCAGCCCCAGCATTTT.

The chain recombines TRBV2 with TRBJ2-1; 13 nucleotides line up with TRBD2. The germline gives CDR1 SNHLY, CDR2 FYNNEI. This CDR3 has 18 amino acids. V lost 6 bases, J lost 2 bases, and 10 bases stayed unmatched. The CDR3 DNA reads as TGTGCCAGCAGCGGCGGACTAGCGGGGGTATCGACCTACAATGAGCAGTTCTTC. Its protein is CASSGGLAGVSTYNEQFF.

The chain employs TRBV15 and TRBJ2-7; D is possibly TRBD1 (5 bases). In germline, CDR1 is LNHNV, CDR2 YYDKDF (reference sequence). The CDR3 runs to 16 residues. V was shortened by 5 bases and J by 0 bases, with 17 bases between the two germline ends. CDR3 region: CATSPLKGFVSYEQYF. The CDR3 nucleotides read TGTGCCACCAGCCCTTTGAAGGGGTTCGTCTCCTACGAGCAGTACTTC.